A single sample gave rise to the 17 T cell receptor beta chains below, sequenced in a study of technical replicates of blood from a few donors. Assay: immunoSEQ multiplex PCR; the TCRdb copy retains only in-frame clones and omits some. The repertoire includes more than 95,000 clones, 95% of them detected once, and over 0.2% sits in the top ten. Sequencing was carried out using T cells isolated from PBMCs. The receptors were sampled from a human donor in good health.

The chain uses TRBV20-1 and TRBJ1-2, with a weak D call TRBD1 (6 bases). The CDR3 covers 11 residues. The germline gives CDR1 DFQATT, CDR2 SNEGSKA (reference sequence). V lost 3 bases and J 5 bases, leaving 7 bases between the germline ends. CDR3 in amino acids: CSASRGYGYTF. In DNA form, the CDR3 reads TGCAGTGCTAGTAGGGGGTATGGCTACACCTTC.

The chain combines TRBV28 with TRBJ2-7, with a tentative D call TRBD2 (7 bases). The length of the CDR3 is 12 residues. Trimming left V 10 bases short and J 3 bases short, with 13 bases between. The V gene's germline CDR1 is MDHEN and CDR2 SYDVKM. CDR3 in amino acids: CATLGGRYEQYF. For the CDR3, the DNA is TGTGCCACCTTGGGGGGGCGCTACGAGCAGTACTTC.

J is TRBJ2-1 and V is TRBV5-1, with 14 bases lining up with TRBD2. Germline CDR1 SGHRS, CDR2 YFSETQ. Losses at the gene ends were 4 bases for V and 2 bases for J; bases not matched to a gene: 8. The CDR3 contains 18 residues. The CDR3 here is CASSPGLAGVWAYNEQFF. CDR3 in DNA: TGCGCCAGCAGCCCGGGACTAGCGGGAGTGTGGGCCTACAATGAGCAGTTCTTC.

The V call is TRBV5-1, the J call TRBJ1-1, with D uncertain. The V gene's germline CDR1 is SGHRS and CDR2 YFSETQ. V was cut by 4 bases and J by 4 bases, with 17 bases left in between. The CDR3 sequence is 15 residues long. The DNA for the CDR3 is TGCGCCAGCAGCCCGGATGGGCATGGAGGCACTGAAGCTTTCTTT. As protein: CASSPDGHGGTEAFF.

The rearrangement joins TRBV11-2 to TRBJ2-7; possible D gene TRBD1, 6 bases. Germline V lookup: CDR1 SGHAT, CDR2 FQNNGV. This CDR3 spans 15 amino acids. V lost 5 bases and J lost 4, with 18 bases in between. The CDR3 DNA sequence: TGTGCCAGCAGCGAAGGACAGCCATTAATTTACGAGCAGTACTTC. Translation: CASSEGQPLIYEQYF.

This chain connects TRBV28 to TRBJ2-5; 11 nucleotides match TRBD2. V lost 1 base to trimming and J lost 2 bases; unmatched junction nucleotides: 3. Germline V gene sequence: CDR1 MDHEN, CDR2 SYDVKM. CDR3 length equals 16 residues. The chain's CDR3 is CASSLYLAGGQETQYF. The CDR3, as DNA: TGTGCCAGCAGTTTATACCTAGCGGGAGGTCAAGAGACCCAGTACTTC.

This rearrangement joins TRBV4-1 to TRBJ2-3, with D uncertain. The CDR3 loop spans 17 amino acids. The germline V gene encodes CDR1 MGHRA and CDR2 YSYEKL. The V end was cut by 1 base, the J end by 5 bases, with 19 bases between. CDR3 nucleotides: TGCGCCAGCAGCCAAGGGGTAGGAGCGAATCTCAGAGATACGCAGTATTTT. Amino acid sequence: CASSQGVGANLRDTQYF.

V gene TRBV7-2 combines with J gene TRBJ2-3; D unclear. The CDR3 is 15 residues long. The germline gives CDR1 SGHTA, CDR2 FQGNSA. The V and J ends lost 5 bases and 2 bases respectively, with 14 bases between them. The CDR3 region is CASSPLGGFTDTQYF. The CDR3 DNA is TGTGCCAGCAGCCCCCTTGGTGGCTTCACAGATACGCAGTATTTT.

The chain employs TRBV6-4 and TRBJ2-5, with a tentative D call TRBD2 (5 bases). The V end was cut by 3 bases, the J end by 4 bases, with 15 bases between. The length of the CDR3 is 15 residues. Germline V gives CDR1 MRHNA, CDR2 SNTAGT. CDR3 loop: CASSEIGGEGETQYF. CDR3 sequence (DNA): TGTGCCAGCAGTGAGATCGGAGGTGAGGGAGAGACCCAGTACTTC.

The chain is built from TRBV19 and TRBJ2-7, with 7 positions matching TRBD1. The CDR3 loop spans 16 amino acids. Germline values: CDR1 LNHDA, CDR2 SQIVND (reference sequence). Germline trimming cut 5 bases from V and 5 bases from J; bases unmatched to any gene: 15. The DNA for the CDR3 is TGTGCCAGTAGTGAGAGACAGGGTCCCTCCGTGGACGAGCAGTACTTC. It is translated as CASSERQGPSVDEQYF.

This sequence joins TRBV28 and TRBJ2-3; possibly TRBD2 for D (5 bases). Trimming pared 7 bases from V and 6 bases from J, leaving 14 bases between. Germline V lookup: CDR1 MDHEN, CDR2 SYDVKM. CDR3 size: 13 residues. In DNA, the CDR3 is TGTGCCAGCACGCCGGAGGATAGGGATACGCAGTATTTT. Amino acid sequence: CASTPEDRDTQYF.

V gene TRBV28 combines with J gene TRBJ2-1; D is uncertain. Per germline, CDR1 MDHEN and CDR2 SYDVKM. V lost 3 bases and J 14 bases, leaving 17 bases between the germline ends. This CDR3 region has 13 residues. The CDR3 protein is CASSFPLSSGKFF. CDR3 nucleotide sequence: TGTGCCAGCAGTTTCCCGCTCAGTTCAGGCAAGTTCTTC. The full variable domain, with the rest looked up from reference TRBV28 and TRBJ2-1, is DVKVTQSSRYLVKRTGEKVFLECVQDMDHENMFWYRQDPGLGLRLIYFSYDVKMKEKGDIPEGYSVSREKKERFSLILESASTNQTSMYLCASSFPLSSGKFFGPGTRLTVL.

The chain couples TRBV28 to TRBJ2-3; no firm D call. With 6 bases removed from V and 2 bases from J, the gap between germline ends came to 15 bases. CDR3 length: 15 amino acids. Germline V gene sequence: CDR1 MDHEN, CDR2 SYDVKM. The CDR3 here is CASSYAQVLTDTQYF. The DNA of the CDR3 is TGTGCCAGCAGCTACGCCCAGGTCCTCACAGATACGCAGTATTTT. The whole variable domain, remainder taken from reference TRBV28 and TRBJ2-3, is DVKVTQSSRYLVKRTGEKVFLECVQDMDHENMFWYRQDPGLGLRLIYFSYDVKMKEKGDIPEGYSVSREKKERFSLILESASTNQTSMYLCASSYAQVLTDTQYFGPGTRLTVL.

The V gene is TRBV11-2, the J gene TRBJ1-1, with unresolved D. The germline V gene has CDR1 SGHAT and CDR2 FQNNGV. This CDR3 contains 15 residues. Trimming pared 0 bases from V and 3 bases from J, leaving 11 bases between. This CDR3 is CASSLDRVGDTEAFF. The CDR3 DNA follows: TGTGCCAGCAGCTTAGACCGAGTCGGGGACACTGAAGCTTTCTTT.

This clone was seen just once. J is TRBJ1-1 and V is TRBV4-1; possibly TRBD1 for D (5 bases). Germline loops: CDR1 MGHRA, CDR2 YSYEKL. The length of the CDR3 is 15 residues. Trimming took 0 bases from V and 5 from J, leaving 13 bases between them. The CDR3 region has the DNA TGCGCCAGCAGCCAAGAGGGGGGTAGGGGAACTGAAGCTTTCTTT. This codes for CASSQEGGRGTEAFF.

The CDR3 nucleotides read TGTGCCAGCTCACCGAGACAGGGGGCAGGGTCCTACGAGCAGTACTTC. Its protein product is CASSPRQGAGSYEQYF. The chain joins TRBV18 to TRBJ2-7, with TRBD1 identical over 10 bases. CDR1 is KGHSH and CDR2 is LQKENI in the germline V gene. The V gene end was trimmed by 3 bases and the J gene end by 1 base; junction bases not matched to a gene: 6. There are 16 residues in the CDR3.

The genes are TRBV5-1 and TRBJ1-5; the D gene is possibly TRBD1 (5 bases). Germline CDR1 and CDR2: SGHRS and YFSETQ. The CDR3 spans 15 residues. The ends were cut back, 2 bases at V and 3 bases at J, with 12 bases in the middle. The CDR3 DNA sequence: TGCGCCAGCAGCTTAACCTGGGGGGACAATCAGCCCCAGCATTTT. It specifies CASSLTWGDNQPQHF.